One sample yielded the 5 T cell receptor beta chains listed below, sequenced in a study of blood T cell repertoires in COVID-19. Measured with immunoSEQ multiplex PCR; TCRdb has only the in-frame clones, and not every one. The data contain roughly 190,000 clones, 70% to 90% of them seen just once; the ten biggest clones take up 5.5% to 7%. The material sequenced was peripheral blood. Source of these receptors: a woman aged 35 to 49 who had recovered from COVID-19.

The chain couples TRBV27 to TRBJ2-7; D remains unclear. The CDR3 runs 15 residues. The ends were cut back, 4 bases at V and 2 bases at J, with 15 bases in the middle. CDR1 is MNHEY, CDR2 SMNVEV, per germline (reference sequence). CDR3 in amino acids: CASSSPHGETYEQYF. CDR3 DNA: TGTGCCAGCAGTTCCCCCCACGGTGAAACCTACGAGCAGTACTTC.

The chain employs TRBV24-1 and TRBJ2-5; D is possibly TRBD2 (6 bases). Trimming shortened V by 4 bases and J by 0 bases, and 11 bases separated the two germline ends. This CDR3 comprises 15 residues. Germline V gene sequence: CDR1 KGHDR, CDR2 SFDVKD. CDR3 in amino acids: CATSDPGEYQETQYF. CDR3 nucleotide sequence: TGTGCCACCAGTGACCCGGGAGAGTACCAAGAGACCCAGTACTTC.

This clone showed up just once. The V gene is TRBV7-3, the J gene TRBJ2-3; 7 bases are shared with TRBD2. This CDR3 region has 14 residues. The J segment lost 4 bases and the V segment lost 8 bases, leaving 9 bases of the junction unmatched. The germline CDR1 and CDR2 sequences are SGHTA and FQGTGA. CDR3 residues: CASAAGNSADTQYF. The CDR3 DNA sequence: TGTGCCAGCGCAGCGGGGAACAGTGCAGATACGCAGTATTTT.

This clone appeared a single time. The V call is TRBV6-5, the J call TRBJ1-5; D is undetermined. This CDR3 region has 14 residues. Trimming removed 0 bases from V and 1 base from J, with 4 bases in between. The germline gives CDR1 MNHEY, CDR2 SVGAGI. The CDR3 region has the DNA TGTGCCAGCAGTTACTCTATGAGCAATCAGCCCCAGCATTTT. Residues: CASSYSMSNQPQHF.

V is TRBV10-3 and J is TRBJ2-2, with a weak D call TRBD1 (6 bases). The CDR3 has 15 residues. In germline, CDR1 is ENHRY, CDR2 SYGVKD. CDR3: CAQSEGVANTGELFF. The CDR3 coding sequence is TGTGCGCAATCAGAGGGGGTCGCGAACACCGGGGAGCTGTTTTTT.